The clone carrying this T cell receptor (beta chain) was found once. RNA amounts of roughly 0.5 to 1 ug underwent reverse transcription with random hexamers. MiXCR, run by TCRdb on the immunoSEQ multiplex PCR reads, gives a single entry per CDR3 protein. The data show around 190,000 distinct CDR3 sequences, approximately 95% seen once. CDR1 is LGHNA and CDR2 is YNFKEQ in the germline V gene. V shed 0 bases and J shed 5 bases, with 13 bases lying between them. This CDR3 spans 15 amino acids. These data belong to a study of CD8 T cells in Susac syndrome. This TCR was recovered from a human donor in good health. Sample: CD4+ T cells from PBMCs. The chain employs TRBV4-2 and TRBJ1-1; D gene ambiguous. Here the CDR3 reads CASSQDTGIRTEAFF. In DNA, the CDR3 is TGTGCCAGCAGCCAAGATACCGGGATAAGGACTGAAGCTTTCTTT.